The clone carrying this T cell receptor beta chain has only one observation. Germline lookup yields CDR1 MDHEN and CDR2 SYDVKM. Trimming cost V 7 bases and J 3 bases, with 19 bases left between them. This CDR3 region has 16 residues. TCRdb's copy holds only in-frame clones and misses some; the assay was immunoSEQ multiplex PCR. Among hundreds of thousands of clones listed, about 90% were seen once. This sample is part of a study of shared T cell receptors in the human thymus. The data also belong to a second study, concerning human thymus T cells. That paper adds: Those donating were healthy Finnish infants in corrective surgery for congenital heart defects. Thymic material originated from resections removed in the course of corrective heart surgery. Thymic as well as blood repertoires seemed to favor certain V and J genes unevenly. Among unrelated individuals, related research reported thymic repertoires that overlapped highly.

Sequencing was carried out using thymocytes. The receptor was isolated from a boy younger than two with a congenital heart defect. V usage is TRBV28 and J usage is TRBJ1-5; maybe TRBD1 (6 bases). In DNA form, the CDR3 reads TGTGCCAGCAACAAAGTCCCCCAGGGGCCCAATCAGCCCCAGCATTTT. It encodes CASNKVPQGPNQPQHF.